The subject of this entry is one T cell receptor (beta chain). This table comes from immunoSEQ multiplex PCR, and its TCRdb copy is limited to in-frame clones, with some not included. This table holds roughly 93,000 clones, around 92% found once. Germline lookup yields CDR1 LGHNA and CDR2 YSLEER. Trimming shortened V by 3 bases and J by 4 bases, and 15 bases separated the two germline ends. CDR3 length equals 15 residues. This sample is part of a study of T cell changes during pregnancy in multiple sclerosis. The chain carries TRBV4-3 and TRBJ1-1; TRBD1 might be the D (5 bases). This TCR came from a female donor with multiple sclerosis, enrolled in a pregnancy study. Specimen: peripheral blood, collected after pregnancy. The CDR3 protein is CASSQGPARTTEAFF. CDR3 nucleotides: TGCGCCAGCAGCCAGGGGCCGGCAAGGACCACTGAAGCTTTCTTT.